This T cell receptor (beta chain) was sequenced for a study of OX40 agonist ivuxolimab in advanced cancers. Some background on the complete study: Ivuxolimab, which targeted the costimulatory receptor OX40 (CD134), was an agonistic, fully human IgG2 monoclonal antibody. The point of sequencing TCRbeta in the periphery was to test whether ivuxolimab changed TCR sequence diversity and drove clonal T-cell expansion. The dose-escalation cohort was roughly 87% male with a mean age of around 62 years, ranging from roughly 23 to 85. Of the roughly 51 patients in dose escalation, around 20 had hepatocellular carcinoma, approximately 15 had melanoma, 9 had renal cell carcinoma and 9 had head and neck cancer. Three dose-escalation patients achieved partial responses, one with hepatocellular carcinoma and two with cutaneous melanoma. The paper describes the monotherapy dose-escalation part (N ≈ 49 patients) of the phase I trial of ivuxolimab. Patients were allowed to have had prior anti-PD-1, anti-PD-L1 or anti-CTLA-4 therapy, and 40% of the dose-escalation patients had been treated with checkpoint inhibitors. Intravenous ivuxolimab was administered to patients every 2 weeks at six dose levels: 0.01, 0.1, 0.3, 1.5, 3 and 10 mg/kg.

The germline V gene provides CDR1 KGHSH and CDR2 LQKENI. The V and J ends are trimmed by 8 bases and 0 bases, leaving 7 bases between them. The CDR3 contains 13 residues, cysteine and phenylalanine counted. The read is trimmed to its CDR3 DNA, 39 bases read in frame from base 1. Results and caveats for the whole study, not just this receptor: In partial responders in the 0.1-3.0 mg/kg groups, normalized peripheral clonal expansion was found to be among the lowest, especially among CD8+ T cells. Antigen specificity was not determined for the clonally expanded peripheral T cells. On average, CD8+ T cells showed more expanded clones than CD4+ T cells after ivuxolimab. Low levels of normalized T-cell clonal expansion were also seen in some nonresponding patients. At doses of 0.1 to 3.0 mg/kg, clonal expansion of both CD4+ and CD8+ T cells in blood was seen between baseline and week 6.

The trial excluded patients who had a history of autoimmune disease or who were on systemic immunosuppression. Peripheral blood for TCR sequencing was collected from all dose cohorts at baseline, on cycle 4 day 1, and on cycle 7 day 1. The samples were taken from a phase I, first-in-human, multicenter, open-label dose-escalation trial of ivuxolimab. Adults with locally advanced or metastatic melanoma, renal cell, hepatocellular, or head and neck squamous cell carcinoma were enrolled in the trial. CD4+ and CD8+ T cells were sorted separately from peripheral blood before TCR sequencing. For sequencing of the TCRbeta CDR3 region, genomic DNA was extracted from the sorted cells. The immunoSEQ Assay was used for sequencing of TCRbeta CDR3 regions. The source is immuneACCESS, and TCRdb retained only in-frame sequences with V and J called. Part of the clones is not carried over; for the studies checked, unresolved V genes explain less than half of this, and the remainder is unexplained. For this sample there are about 80,000 clones; around 86% appear just once. The ten largest clones capture under 0.35% of the sample.

With regard to this clone: What antigen it recognizes has not been identified. No per-base quality is available; no much larger clone lies one base away.

This TCR came from an adult with an advanced solid tumor such as melanoma, head and neck, liver or kidney cancer. The specimen comprised CD4+ or CD8+ T cells sorted from blood, sampled in a trial of the OX40 agonist ivuxolimab. In this chain, TRBV18 is recombined with TRBJ1-4; TRBD1 might be the D gene, on 6 matching bases. The nucleotide sequence reads TGTGCCAGCCGGGGGCCAACTAATGAAAAACTGTTTTTT. Its product reads: CASRGPTNEKLFF.